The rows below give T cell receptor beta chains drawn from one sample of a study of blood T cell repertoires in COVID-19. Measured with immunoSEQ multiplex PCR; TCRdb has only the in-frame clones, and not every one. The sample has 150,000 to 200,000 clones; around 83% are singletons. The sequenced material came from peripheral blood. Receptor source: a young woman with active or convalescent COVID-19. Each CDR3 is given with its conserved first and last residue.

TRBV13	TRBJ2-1	CASSPTGRLAGNVVEQFF
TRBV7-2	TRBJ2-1	CASSLVGTSRGDEQFF
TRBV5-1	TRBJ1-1	CASSLQGGPNTEAFF
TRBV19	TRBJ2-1	CASDNREFREQFF
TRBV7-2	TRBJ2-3	CASSLSGTSTDTQYF
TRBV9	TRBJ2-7	CASSSTGGSSYEQYF
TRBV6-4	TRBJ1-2	CASRPGQGAKGYTF
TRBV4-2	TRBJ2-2	CASRELTGELFF
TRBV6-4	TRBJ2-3	CASSEKSGFPGTDTQYF
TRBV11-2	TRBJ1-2	CASSPSIASHYGYTF
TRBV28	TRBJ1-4	CASSWGQGDEKLFF
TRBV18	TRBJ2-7	CASSPPGGGRGREQYF
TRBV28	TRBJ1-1	CASSLIYRNTEAFF
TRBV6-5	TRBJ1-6	CASRLGQGWAALHF